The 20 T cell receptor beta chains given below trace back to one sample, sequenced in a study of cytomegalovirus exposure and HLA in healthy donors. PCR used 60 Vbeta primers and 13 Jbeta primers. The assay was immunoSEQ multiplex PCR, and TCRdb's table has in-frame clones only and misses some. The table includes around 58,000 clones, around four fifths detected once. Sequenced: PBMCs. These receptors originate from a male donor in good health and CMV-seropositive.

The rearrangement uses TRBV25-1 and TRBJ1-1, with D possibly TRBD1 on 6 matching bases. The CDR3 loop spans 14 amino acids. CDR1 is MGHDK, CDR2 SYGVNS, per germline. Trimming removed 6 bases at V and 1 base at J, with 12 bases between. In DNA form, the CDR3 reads TGTGCCAGCAGGAGGGGGGGCGAGAACACTGAAGCTTTCTTT. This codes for CASRRGGENTEAFF.

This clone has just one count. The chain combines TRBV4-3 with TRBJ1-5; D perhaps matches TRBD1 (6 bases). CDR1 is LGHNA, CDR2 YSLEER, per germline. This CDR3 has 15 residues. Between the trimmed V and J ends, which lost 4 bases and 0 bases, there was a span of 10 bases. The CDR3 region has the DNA TGCGCCAGCAGCCTAGACAGGTATAGCAATCAGCCCCAGCATTTT. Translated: CASSLDRYSNQPQHF.

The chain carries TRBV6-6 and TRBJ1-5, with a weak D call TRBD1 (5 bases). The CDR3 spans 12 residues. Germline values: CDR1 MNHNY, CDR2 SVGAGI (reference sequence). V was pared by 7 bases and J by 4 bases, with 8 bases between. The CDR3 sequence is CASKAGNQPQHF. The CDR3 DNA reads TGTGCCAGCAAGGCAGGGAATCAGCCCCAGCATTTT.

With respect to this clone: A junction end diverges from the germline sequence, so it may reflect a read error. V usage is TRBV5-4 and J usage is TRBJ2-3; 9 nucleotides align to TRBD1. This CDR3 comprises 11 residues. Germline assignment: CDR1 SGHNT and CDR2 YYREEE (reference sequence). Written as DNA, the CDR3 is TGTGCCAGCAGCTACCGGGACAGGGAGGATTTT. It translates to CASSYRDREDF.

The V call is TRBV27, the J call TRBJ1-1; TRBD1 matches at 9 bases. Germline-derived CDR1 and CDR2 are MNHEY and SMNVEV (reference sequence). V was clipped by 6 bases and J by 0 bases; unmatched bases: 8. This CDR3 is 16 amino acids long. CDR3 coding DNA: TGTGCCAGCAGCACGATGACAGGGGGGATGAACACTGAAGCTTTCTTT. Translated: CASSTMTGGMNTEAFF.

The CDR3 DNA reads TGTGCCAGCAGCTCCGAGGTGGCTGGAAACACCATATATTTT. Translation: CASSSEVAGNTIYF. The rearrangement links TRBV7-6 to TRBJ1-3, with unresolved D. There are 14 residues in the CDR3. V dropped 4 bases and J dropped 2 bases, with 9 bases sitting between them. Germline V lookup: CDR1 SGHVS, CDR2 FNYEAQ.

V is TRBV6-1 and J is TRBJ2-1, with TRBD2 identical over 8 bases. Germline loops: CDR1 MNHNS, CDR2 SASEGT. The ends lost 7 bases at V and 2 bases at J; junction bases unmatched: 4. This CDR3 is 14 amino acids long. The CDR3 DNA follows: TGTGCCAGCAAACCGGGGGGGGCCTACAATGAGCAGTTCTTC. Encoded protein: CASKPGGAYNEQFF.

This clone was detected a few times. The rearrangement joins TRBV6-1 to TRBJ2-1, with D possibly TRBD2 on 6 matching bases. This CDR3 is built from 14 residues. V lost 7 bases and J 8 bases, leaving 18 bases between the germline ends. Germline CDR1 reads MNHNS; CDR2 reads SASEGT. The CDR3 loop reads CASTSPPGRHEQFF. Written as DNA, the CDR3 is TGTGCCAGCACCTCCCCCCCAGGGAGGCATGAGCAGTTCTTC.

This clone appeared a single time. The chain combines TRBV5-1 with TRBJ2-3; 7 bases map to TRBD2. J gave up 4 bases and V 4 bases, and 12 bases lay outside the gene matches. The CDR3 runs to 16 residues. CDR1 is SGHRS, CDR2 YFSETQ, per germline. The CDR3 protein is CASSPRSSGSPDTQYF. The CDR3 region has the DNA TGCGCCAGCAGCCCTCGGAGTAGCGGGTCTCCAGATACGCAGTATTTT.

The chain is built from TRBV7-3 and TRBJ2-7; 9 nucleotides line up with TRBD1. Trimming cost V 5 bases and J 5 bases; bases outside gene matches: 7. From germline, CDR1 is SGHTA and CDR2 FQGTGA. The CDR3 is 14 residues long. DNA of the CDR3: TGTGCCAGCAGCGTCGACAGGGGGTCTGACGAGCAGTACTTC. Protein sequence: CASSVDRGSDEQYF. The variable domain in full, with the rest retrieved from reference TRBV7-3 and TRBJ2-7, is GAGVSQTPSNKVTEKGKYVELRCDPISGHTALYWYRQSLGQGPEFLIYFQGTGAADDSGLPNDRFFAVRPEGSVSTLKIQRTERGDSAVYLCASSVDRGSDEQYFGPGTRLTVT.

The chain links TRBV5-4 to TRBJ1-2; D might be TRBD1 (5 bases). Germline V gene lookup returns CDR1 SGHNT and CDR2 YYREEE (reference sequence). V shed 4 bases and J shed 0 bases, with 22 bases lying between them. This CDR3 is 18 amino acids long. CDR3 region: CASSPAAEIGVTNYGYTF. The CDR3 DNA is TGTGCCAGCAGCCCCGCGGCCGAAATAGGGGTTACTAACTATGGCTACACCTTC. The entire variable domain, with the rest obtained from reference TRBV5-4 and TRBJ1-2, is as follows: ETGVTQSPTHLIKTRGQQVTLRCSSQSGHNTVSWYQQALGQGPQFIFQYYREEENGRGNFPPRFSGLQFPNYSSELNVNALELDDSALYLCASSPAAEIGVTNYGYTFGSGTRLTVV.

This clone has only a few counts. CDR3 amino acids: CASSQDFSLGQFF. The CDR3 bases are TGTGCCAGCAGCCAAGATTTTAGCCTAGGGCAGTTCTTC. The V call is TRBV14, the J call TRBJ2-1, with no clear D. The CDR3 loop spans 13 amino acids. V was trimmed by 0 bases and J by 12 bases, leaving 12 bases between them. Germline values: CDR1 SGHDN, CDR2 FVKESK. The whole variable domain, filled in from reference TRBV14 and TRBJ2-1, reads EAGVTQFPSHSVIEKGQTVTLRCDPISGHDNLYWYRRVMGKEIKFLLHFVKESKQDESGMPNNRFLAERTGGTYSTLKVQPAELEDSGVYFCASSQDFSLGQFFGPGTRLTVL.

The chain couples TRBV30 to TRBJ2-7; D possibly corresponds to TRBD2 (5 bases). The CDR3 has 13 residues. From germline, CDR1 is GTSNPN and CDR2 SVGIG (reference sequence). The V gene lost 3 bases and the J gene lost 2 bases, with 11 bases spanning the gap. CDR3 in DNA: TGTGCCTGGAGCTGGACGGGAACCTACGAGCAGTACTTC. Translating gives CAWSWTGTYEQYF. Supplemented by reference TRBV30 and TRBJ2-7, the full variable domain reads SQTIHQWPATLVQPVGSPLSLECTVEGTSNPNLYWYRQAAGRGLQLLFYSVGIGQISSEVPQNLSASRPQDRQFILSSKKLLLSDSGFYLCAWSWTGTYEQYFGPGTRLTVT.

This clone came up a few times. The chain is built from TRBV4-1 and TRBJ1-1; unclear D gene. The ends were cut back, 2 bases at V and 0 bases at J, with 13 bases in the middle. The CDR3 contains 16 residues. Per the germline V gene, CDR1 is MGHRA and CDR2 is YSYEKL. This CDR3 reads CASSQPTLSMNTEAFF. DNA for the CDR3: TGCGCCAGCAGCCAACCTACTCTAAGTATGAACACTGAAGCTTTCTTT.

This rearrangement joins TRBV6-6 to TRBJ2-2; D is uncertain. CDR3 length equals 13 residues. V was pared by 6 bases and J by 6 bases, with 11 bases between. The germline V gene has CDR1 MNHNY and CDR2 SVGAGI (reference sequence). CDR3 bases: TGTGCCAGCAGAACCGTGAGCTCCGGGGAGCTGTTTTTT. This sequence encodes CASRTVSSGELFF.

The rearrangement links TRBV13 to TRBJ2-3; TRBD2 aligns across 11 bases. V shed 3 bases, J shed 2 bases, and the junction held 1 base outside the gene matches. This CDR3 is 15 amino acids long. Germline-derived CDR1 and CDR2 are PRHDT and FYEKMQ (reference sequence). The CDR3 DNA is TGTGCCAGCAGCTTTAGCGGGGGGGCCACAGATACGCAGTATTTT. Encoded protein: CASSFSGGATDTQYF.

The CDR3 sequence: CASSVVLDSTNYGYTF. For the CDR3, the DNA is TGTGCCAGCAGCGTAGTGCTTGACAGTACTAACTATGGCTACACCTTC. The rearrangement uses TRBV9 and TRBJ1-2, with D maybe TRBD1 (5 bases). The CDR3 runs 16 residues. Germline V lookup: CDR1 SGDLS, CDR2 YYNGEE. V was clipped by 0 bases and J by 0 bases, with 12 bases between them.

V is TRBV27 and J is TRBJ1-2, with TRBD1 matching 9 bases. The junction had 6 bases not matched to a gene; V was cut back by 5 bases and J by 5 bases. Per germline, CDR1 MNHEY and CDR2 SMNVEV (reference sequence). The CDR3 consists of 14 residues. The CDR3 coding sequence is TGTGCCAGCAGTCCGACCGGGACAGGGTATGGCTACACCTTC. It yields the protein CASSPTGTGYGYTF.

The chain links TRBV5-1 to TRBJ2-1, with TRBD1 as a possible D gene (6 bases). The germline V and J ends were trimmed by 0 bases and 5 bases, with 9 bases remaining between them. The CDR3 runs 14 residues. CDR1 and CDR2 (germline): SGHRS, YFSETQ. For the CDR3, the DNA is TGCGCCAGCAGCTTGGAACAGGGTAACAATGAGCAGTTCTTC. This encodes CASSLEQGNNEQFF.

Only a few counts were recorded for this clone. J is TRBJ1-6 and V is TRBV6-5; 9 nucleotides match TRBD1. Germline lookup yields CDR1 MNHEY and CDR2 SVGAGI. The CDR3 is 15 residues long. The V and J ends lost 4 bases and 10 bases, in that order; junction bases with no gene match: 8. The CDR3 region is CASSSTQGARSPLHF. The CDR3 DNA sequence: TGTGCCAGCAGTTCTACACAGGGGGCGCGGTCACCCCTCCACTTT.